The next 16 T cell receptor beta chains were all read from a single sample in a study of blood T cell repertoires in COVID-19. Generated by immunoSEQ multiplex PCR, the TCRdb table keeps only in-frame clones and is missing some. Of fewer than 450,000 clones in the sample, approximately 88% were seen once. The sequenced sample was peripheral blood. All receptors derive from a woman between 45 and 60 years old with COVID-19, enrolled during active disease.

J is TRBJ2-7 and V is TRBV6-5; 10 bases are shared with TRBD1. There are 13 residues in the CDR3. With V trimmed by 8 bases and J by 3 bases, 4 bases remained unmatched. Germline CDR1 is MNHEY and CDR2 is SVGAGI. CDR3 nucleotides: TGTGCCAGCGGCCGGGACAGGGGCTACGAGCAGTACTTC. Translated, it gives CASGRDRGYEQYF.

The chain carries TRBV29-1 and TRBJ2-2; D possibly corresponds to TRBD1 (6 bases). The CDR3 is 15 amino acids. CDR1 SQVTM and CDR2 ANQGSEA come from the germline V gene. V lost 0 bases and J 2 bases, leaving 10 bases between the germline ends. The CDR3 here is CSVEETGHNTGELFF. CDR3 in DNA: TGCAGCGTTGAAGAGACAGGACATAACACCGGGGAGCTGTTTTTT.

V usage is TRBV4-1 and J usage is TRBJ2-3, with D possibly being TRBD1 (6 bases). The CDR3 runs 15 residues. V lost 4 bases to trimming and J lost 1 base, with 12 bases between them. Germline CDR1 is MGHRA and CDR2 is YSYEKL. The CDR3: CASSRTGLGTDTQYF. CDR3 bases: TGCGCCAGCAGCCGAACAGGGTTGGGCACAGATACGCAGTATTTT.

The rearrangement joins TRBV5-1 to TRBJ2-1, with a tentative D call TRBD1 (6 bases). This CDR3 has 14 amino acids. Germline V gives CDR1 SGHRS, CDR2 YFSETQ. Between the trimmed V and J ends, which lost 0 bases and 9 bases, there was a span of 13 bases. As DNA, the CDR3 is TGCGCCAGCAGCTTGGCTACAGGGCAGAGTGAGCAGTTCTTC. Protein sequence: CASSLATGQSEQFF.

In DNA, the CDR3 is TGTGCCAGCAGCCACTACAGGGACAGCTACACCTTC. It codes for CASSHYRDSYTF. The rearrangement links TRBV3-1 (or the pseudogene TRBV3-2) to TRBJ1-2, with D perhaps TRBD1 (6 bases). The length of the CDR3 is 12 residues. Germline CDR1 LGHDT, CDR2 YNNKEL (reference sequence). Trimming stripped 3 bases from V and 9 bases from J, with 11 bases between.

The chain carries TRBV5-1 and TRBJ2-7; D unresolved. CDR3 length: 14 amino acids. The V gene's germline CDR1 is SGHRS and CDR2 YFSETQ. V was pared by 4 bases and J by 3 bases, with 14 bases between. CDR3 in amino acids: CASSQTVPGYEQYF. DNA for the CDR3: TGCGCCAGCAGCCAGACGGTCCCGGGCTACGAGCAGTACTTC.

The chain joins TRBV7-2 to TRBJ2-7, with TRBD2 matching over 11 bases. CDR3 length: 15 residues. Trimming cost V 4 bases and J 1 base; bases outside gene matches: 3. Germline loops: CDR1 SGHTA, CDR2 FQGNSA. Here the CDR3 reads CASSSTSGGSYEQYF. CDR3 DNA sequence: TGTGCCAGCAGCTCAACTAGCGGGGGTTCCTACGAGCAGTACTTC.

CDR3 region: CASSPGTGMHEDGELFF. The CDR3 nucleotides read TGCGCCAGCAGCCCCGGGACAGGGATGCATGAGGATGGGGAGCTGTTTTTT. The J gene is TRBJ2-2, the V gene TRBV5-1; 9 nucleotides match TRBD1. The CDR3 runs 17 residues. The germline CDR1 and CDR2 sequences are SGHRS and YFSETQ. The V segment lost 4 bases and the J segment 8 bases; nucleotides outside the gene matches: 15.

The chain combines TRBV15 with TRBJ1-5; TRBD1 matches 8 bases. The J segment lost 7 bases and the V segment lost 0 bases, leaving 11 bases of the junction unmatched. From germline, CDR1 is LNHNV and CDR2 YYDKDF (reference sequence). CDR3 size: 17 residues. CDR3 amino acids: CATSRDQPGGIGQPQHF. The DNA of the CDR3 is TGTGCCACCAGCAGAGATCAGCCAGGGGGCATCGGACAGCCCCAGCATTTT. The full variable domain, in which reference TRBV15 and TRBJ1-5 provide the parts outside the CDR3, is DAMVIQNPRYQVTQFGKPVTLSCSQTLNHNVMYWYQQKSSQAPKLLFHYYDKDFNNEADTPDNFQSRRPNTSFCFLDIRSPGLGDTAMYLCATSRDQPGGIGQPQHFGDGTRLSIL.

This rearrangement joins TRBV7-8 to TRBJ1-2, with D possibly matching TRBD1 (6 bases). Trimming stripped 1 base from V and 0 bases from J, with 15 bases between. The length of the CDR3 is 17 residues. Germline-derived CDR1 and CDR2 are SGHVS and FQNEAQ. The CDR3 DNA sequence: TGTGCCAGCAGCTTAGTTTACAGGGCCGGGGCTAACTATGGCTACACCTTC. Its protein product is CASSLVYRAGANYGYTF.

V gene TRBV27 combines with J gene TRBJ1-2; D might be TRBD1 (6 bases). Germline-derived CDR1 and CDR2 are MNHEY and SMNVEV (reference sequence). CDR3 length equals 14 residues. The V end was cut by 2 bases, the J end by 10 bases, with 17 bases between. CDR3 sequence: CASSLGHREPNYTF. In DNA, the CDR3 is TGTGCCAGCAGTTTAGGCCACAGGGAGCCGAACTACACCTTC.

The J gene is TRBJ2-7, the V gene TRBV9; 9 bases agree with TRBD1. Germline V gene sequence: CDR1 SGDLS, CDR2 YYNGEE. Trimming removed 3 bases from V and 5 bases from J; junction bases left unmatched: 15. The CDR3 covers 17 residues. The CDR3 region is CASSDPRGTGMTDEQYF. The CDR3 region has the DNA TGTGCCAGCAGCGACCCTAGGGGGACAGGGATGACGGACGAGCAGTACTTC.

The genes are TRBV6-5 and TRBJ1-4; D is undetermined. Trimming left V 6 bases short and J 4 bases short, with 15 bases between. The CDR3 covers 15 residues. The germline V gene has CDR1 MNHEY and CDR2 SVGAGI. The chain's CDR3 is CASSHTASNNEKLFF. For the CDR3, the DNA is TGTGCCAGCAGCCATACAGCCAGCAATAATGAAAAACTGTTTTTT.

The chain employs TRBV6-5 and TRBJ1-2; 7 nucleotides align to TRBD1. V was pared by 6 bases and J by 4 bases, with 5 bases of the junction left unmatched. The CDR3 is 13 residues long. Germline V lookup: CDR1 MNHEY, CDR2 SVGAGI. This CDR3 is CASRSTGVYGYTF. In nucleotides, the CDR3 is TGTGCCAGCAGGTCCACAGGGGTCTATGGCTACACCTTC.

This chain uses TRBV12-5 with TRBJ1-6; 11 bases line up with TRBD1. With V trimmed by 1 base and J by 10 bases, 6 bases remained unmatched. Germline CDR1 is LGHNT and CDR2 is FRNRAP. This CDR3 spans 16 amino acids. As DNA, the CDR3 is TGTGCTAGTGGTTTGGACAAGGGACAGGGGGAATCACCCCTCCACTTT. It encodes CASGLDKGQGESPLHF. Together with reference TRBV12-5 and TRBJ1-6, the CDR3 gives the full variable domain: DARVTQTPRHKVTEMGQEVTMRCQPILGHNTVFWYRQTMMQGLELLAYFRNRAPLDDSGMPKDRFSAEMPDATLATLKIQPSEPRDSAVYFCASGLDKGQGESPLHFGNGTRLTVT.

The chain joins TRBV6-2 or TRBV6-3 to TRBJ2-3; 13 bases agree with TRBD2. The ends lost 5 bases at V and 0 bases at J; junction bases unmatched: 11. CDR3 length: 19 residues. Germline lookup yields CDR1 MNHEY and CDR2 SVGEGT. DNA of the CDR3: TGTGCCAGCAGTCCCAGACTAGCGGGGGGTTCGGGGAGCACAGATACGCAGTATTTT. The encoded protein is CASSPRLAGGSGSTDTQYF.